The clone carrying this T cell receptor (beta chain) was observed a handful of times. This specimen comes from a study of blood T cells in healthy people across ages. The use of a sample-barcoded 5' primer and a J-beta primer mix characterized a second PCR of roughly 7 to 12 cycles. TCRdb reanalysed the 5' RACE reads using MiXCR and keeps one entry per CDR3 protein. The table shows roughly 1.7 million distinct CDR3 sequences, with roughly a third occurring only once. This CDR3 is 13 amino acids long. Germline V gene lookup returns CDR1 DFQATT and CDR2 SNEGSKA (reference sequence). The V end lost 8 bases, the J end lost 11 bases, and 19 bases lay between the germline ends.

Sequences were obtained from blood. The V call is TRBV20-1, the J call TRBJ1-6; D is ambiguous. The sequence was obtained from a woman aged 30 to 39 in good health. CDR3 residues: CSPHVVGRTPLHF. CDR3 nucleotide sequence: TGCAGTCCTCACGTGGTTGGGCGTACACCCCTCCACTTT.